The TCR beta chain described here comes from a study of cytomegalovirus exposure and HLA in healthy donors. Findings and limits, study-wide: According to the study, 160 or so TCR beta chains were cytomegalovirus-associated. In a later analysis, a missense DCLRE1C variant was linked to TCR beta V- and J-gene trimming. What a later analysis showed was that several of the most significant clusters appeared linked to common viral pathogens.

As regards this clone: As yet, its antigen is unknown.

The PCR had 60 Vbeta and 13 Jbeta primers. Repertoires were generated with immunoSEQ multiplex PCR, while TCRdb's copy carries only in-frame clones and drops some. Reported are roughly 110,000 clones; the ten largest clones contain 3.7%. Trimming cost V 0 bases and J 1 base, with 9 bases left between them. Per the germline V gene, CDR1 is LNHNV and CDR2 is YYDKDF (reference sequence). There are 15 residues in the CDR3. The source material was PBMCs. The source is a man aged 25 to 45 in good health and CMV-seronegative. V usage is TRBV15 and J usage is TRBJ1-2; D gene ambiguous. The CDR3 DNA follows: TGTGCCACCAGCAGAGAAAGGGAGGGTAACTATGGCTACACCTTC. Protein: CATSREREGNYGYTF.